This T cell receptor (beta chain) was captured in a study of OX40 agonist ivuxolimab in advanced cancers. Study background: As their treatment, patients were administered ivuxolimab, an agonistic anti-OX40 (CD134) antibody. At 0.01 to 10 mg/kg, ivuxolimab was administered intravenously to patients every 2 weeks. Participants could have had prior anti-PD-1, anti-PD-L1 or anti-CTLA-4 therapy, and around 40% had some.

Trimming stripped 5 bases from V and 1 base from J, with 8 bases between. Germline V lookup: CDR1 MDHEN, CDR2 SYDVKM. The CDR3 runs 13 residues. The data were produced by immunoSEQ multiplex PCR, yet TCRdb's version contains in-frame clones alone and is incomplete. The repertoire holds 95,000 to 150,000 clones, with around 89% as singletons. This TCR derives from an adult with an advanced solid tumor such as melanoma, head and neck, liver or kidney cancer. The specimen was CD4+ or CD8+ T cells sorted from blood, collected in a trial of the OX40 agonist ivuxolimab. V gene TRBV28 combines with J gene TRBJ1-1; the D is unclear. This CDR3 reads CASSTRRNTEAFF. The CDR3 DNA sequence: TGTGCCAGCAGTACACGGAGGAACACTGAAGCTTTCTTT.